Given below is one T cell receptor (beta chain) in context. The data were obtained in a study of blood T cell repertoires in COVID-19. At the level of the study: Samples came from the United States, Italy and Spain, spanning acute and convalescent COVID-19.

The ends lost 1 base at V and 6 bases at J; junction bases unmatched: 6. CDR3 length equals 16 residues. Per germline, CDR1 MNHNS and CDR2 SASEGT. Assay: immunoSEQ multiplex PCR; the TCRdb copy retains only in-frame clones and omits some. The table lists roughly 320,000 clones, about nine tenths of them singletons, with over 1.5% in the top ten. V and J are TRBV6-1 and TRBJ2-1, with 10 bases identical to TRBD1. This clonotype originated in a woman in her 30s with COVID-19, enrolled during active disease. The sample consisted of peripheral blood. The CDR3 is CASSEVGDRGLNEQFF. In nucleotides, the CDR3 is TGTGCCAGCAGTGAAGTTGGGGACAGGGGTCTCAATGAGCAGTTCTTC.